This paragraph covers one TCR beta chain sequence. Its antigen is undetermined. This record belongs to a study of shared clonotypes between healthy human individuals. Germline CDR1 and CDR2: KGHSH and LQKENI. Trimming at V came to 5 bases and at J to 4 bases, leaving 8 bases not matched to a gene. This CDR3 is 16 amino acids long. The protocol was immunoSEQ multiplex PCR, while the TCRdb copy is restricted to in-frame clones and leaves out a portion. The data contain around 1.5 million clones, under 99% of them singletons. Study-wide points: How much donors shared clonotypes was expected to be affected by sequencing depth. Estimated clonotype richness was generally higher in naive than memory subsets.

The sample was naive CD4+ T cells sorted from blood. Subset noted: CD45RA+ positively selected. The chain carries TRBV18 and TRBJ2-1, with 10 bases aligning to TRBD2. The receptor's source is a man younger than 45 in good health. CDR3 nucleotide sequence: TGTGCCAGCTCAATGACGACTAGCGGGCAGTACAATGAGCAGTTCTTC. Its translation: CASSMTTSGQYNEQFF.